The 29 T cell receptor beta chains below were found in one sample sequenced in a study of blood T cell repertoires in COVID-19. Assay used: immunoSEQ multiplex PCR; TCRdb lists only in-frame clones, some missing. The sample yields roughly 230,000 clones, roughly 86% seen once. Source material: peripheral blood. The receptors were sampled from a man aged 50 or older with acute or convalescent COVID-19.

V usage is TRBV29-1 and J usage is TRBJ1-2; possibly TRBD1 for D (5 bases). V was cut by 7 bases and J by 0 bases, with 15 bases left in between. Germline loops: CDR1 SQVTM, CDR2 ANQGSEA. The CDR3 is made up of 14 amino acids. CDR3 coding DNA: TGCAGCGCAGTCAAGACAGCCTCTAACTATGGCTACACCTTC. Translating it yields CSAVKTASNYGYTF.

The chain recombines TRBV2 with TRBJ2-2; 15 bases line up with TRBD2. Per the germline V gene, CDR1 is SNHLY and CDR2 is FYNNEI. V shed 6 bases, J shed 6 bases, and the junction held 2 bases outside the gene matches. The CDR3 is 15 residues long. The CDR3 region has the DNA TGTGCCAGCAGAGGACTAGCGGGGGGGCCCGGGGAGCTGTTTTTT. Residues: CASRGLAGGPGELFF.

The V call is TRBV4-1, the J call TRBJ2-1, with 11 bases lining up with TRBD2. CDR3 size: 16 residues. Germline V gene lookup returns CDR1 MGHRA and CDR2 YSYEKL. V trimming: 1 base; J trimming: 2 bases; junction bases outside the gene matches: 1. CDR3 coding DNA: TGCGCCAGCAGCCAAGCTAGCGGGAGGCCCTACAATGAGCAGTTCTTC. Its translation: CASSQASGRPYNEQFF.

The chain combines TRBV28 with TRBJ2-7; TRBD1 matches 8 bases. Germline trimming cut 4 bases from V and 2 bases from J; bases unmatched to any gene: 7. Germline V gives CDR1 MDHEN, CDR2 SYDVKM. This CDR3 has 15 residues. CDR3 sequence reads: CASSSGQGVPYEQYF. The CDR3 DNA sequence: TGTGCCAGCAGTTCTGGACAGGGAGTTCCCTACGAGCAGTACTTC.

CDR3 region: CASSSGQFNEKLFF. DNA for the CDR3: TGTGCCAGCAGTTCCGGACAGTTTAATGAAAAACTGTTTTTT. The V and J genes are TRBV6-5 and TRBJ1-4; perhaps TRBD1 as D (6 bases). Germline CDR1 and CDR2: MNHEY and SVGAGI. Trimming removed 4 bases at V and 4 bases at J, with 10 bases between. This CDR3 region has 14 residues.

V and J are TRBV7-9 and TRBJ1-1; no clear D gene. The germline V and J ends were trimmed by 5 bases and 0 bases, with 22 bases remaining between them. There are 18 residues in the CDR3. CDR1 and CDR2 from the germline V gene are SEHNR and FQNEAQ (reference sequence). CDR3 sequence reads: CASSPDPRWSNMNTEAFF. As DNA, the CDR3 is TGTGCCAGCAGCCCTGATCCCCGGTGGAGCAACATGAACACTGAAGCTTTCTTT.

This chain uses TRBV3-1 (or the pseudogene TRBV3-2) with TRBJ1-5, with 9 nucleotides matching TRBD1. CDR1 and CDR2 (germline): LGHDT, YNNKEL (reference sequence). With V trimmed by 4 bases and J by 1 base, 2 bases remained unmatched. The CDR3 totals 15 residues. CDR3 region: CASSPTGGSNQPQHF. CDR3 nucleotides: TGTGCCAGCAGCCCGACAGGGGGGAGCAATCAGCCCCAGCATTTT.

This chain's CDR3 is CAISESNREFQETQYF. In DNA form, the CDR3 reads TGTGCCATCAGTGAGTCGAACAGGGAGTTTCAAGAGACCCAGTACTTC. V usage is TRBV10-3 and J usage is TRBJ2-5, with D possibly being TRBD1 (6 bases). Germline CDR1 ENHRY, CDR2 SYGVKD. V was clipped by 0 bases and J by 2 bases, with 13 bases between them. This CDR3 has 16 amino acids.

This clone was detected only once. The chain joins TRBV3-1 (or the pseudogene TRBV3-2) to TRBJ2-7, with 10 nucleotides matching TRBD1. CDR1 is LGHDT and CDR2 is YNNKEL in the germline V gene (reference sequence). CDR3 size: 14 residues. Trimming removed 4 bases from V and 3 bases from J; junction bases left unmatched: 3. The DNA for the CDR3 is TGTGCCAGCAGCCCCGGACAGGGGGGCTACGAGCAGTACTTC. Its protein is CASSPGQGGYEQYF.

The chain carries TRBV2 and TRBJ2-7; 9 nucleotides agree with TRBD2. The ends lost 9 bases at V and 2 bases at J; junction bases unmatched: 14. Germline V CDR1 and CDR2: SNHLY, FYNNEI. The CDR3 is 16 residues long. The CDR3 is CASYLREGRGAYEQYF. CDR3 in DNA: TGTGCCAGTTATTTGCGGGAGGGTAGGGGGGCCTACGAGCAGTACTTC.

V gene TRBV5-1 combines with J gene TRBJ2-7; D possibly corresponds to TRBD1 (6 bases). The germline V and J ends were trimmed by 4 bases and 12 bases, with 23 bases remaining between them. The CDR3 has 14 residues. Germline CDR1 reads SGHRS; CDR2 reads YFSETQ. The CDR3 sequence: CASSVGGYTSSWYF. CDR3 nucleotides: TGCGCCAGCAGCGTAGGGGGATACACGAGCAGTTGGTACTTC.

V gene TRBV27 combines with J gene TRBJ1-5; maybe TRBD1 (5 bases). The CDR3 extends over 16 amino acids. Germline-derived CDR1 and CDR2 are MNHEY and SMNVEV (reference sequence). V was pared by 6 bases and J by 3 bases, with 18 bases between. The CDR3 nucleotides are TGTGCCAGCAGCCCAATGGGGCAGGGCAACAATCAGCCCCAGCATTTT. Its protein is CASSPMGQGNNQPQHF.

The rearrangement links TRBV2 to TRBJ2-7, with TRBD1 matching over 7 bases. Trimming cost V 5 bases and J 5 bases; bases outside gene matches: 6. CDR1 is SNHLY and CDR2 is FYNNEI in the germline V gene. This CDR3 contains 13 residues. The CDR3 protein is CASSHRGWDEQYF. DNA of the CDR3: TGTGCCAGCAGTCACAGGGGTTGGGACGAGCAGTACTTC.

This chain uses TRBV11-2 with TRBJ2-5, with a possible D match to TRBD1 (6 bases). The CDR3 loop spans 13 amino acids. The V gene's germline CDR1 is SGHAT and CDR2 FQNNGV. Between the trimmed V and J ends, which lost 2 bases and 5 bases, there was a span of 9 bases. CDR3 nucleotides: TGTGCCAGCAGCTTATGGCAGGGGGAGACCCAGTACTTC. Its translation is CASSLWQGETQYF. Complete variable domain (other parts from reference TRBV11-2 and TRBJ2-5): EAGVAQSPRYKIIEKRQSVAFWCNPISGHATLYWYQQILGQGPKLLIQFQNNGVVDDSQLPKDRFSAERLKGVDSTLKIQPAKLEDSAVYLCASSLWQGETQYFGPGTRLLVL.

This chain joins TRBV19 and TRBJ1-3; 10 nucleotides align to TRBD1. V lost 3 bases and J lost 3; bases outside the gene matches: 5. The CDR3 extends over 16 amino acids. CDR1 LNHDA and CDR2 SQIVND come from the germline V gene (reference sequence). CDR3 in DNA: TGTGCCAGTAGTATGCGGGACAGGGGATTTGGAAACACCATATATTTT. Amino acids: CASSMRDRGFGNTIYF.

V usage is TRBV5-6 and J usage is TRBJ2-7; 11 nucleotides align to TRBD1. J was trimmed by 0 bases and V by 2 bases; bases with no gene match: 7. The CDR3 loop spans 17 amino acids. CDR1 is SGHDT, CDR2 YYEEEE, per germline. CDR3 region: CASSLWTGGAGSYEQYF. In nucleotides, the CDR3 is TGTGCCAGCAGCTTATGGACAGGGGGCGCCGGCTCCTACGAGCAGTACTTC.

The chain is built from TRBV28 and TRBJ1-5; perhaps TRBD1 as D (5 bases). The germline CDR1 and CDR2 sequences are MDHEN and SYDVKM. V lost 5 bases, J lost 5 bases, and 16 bases lay in between. The CDR3 length is 15 residues. This CDR3 is CASSKTEGRDQPQHF. Here the CDR3 DNA reads TGTGCCAGCAGTAAAACGGAGGGGAGGGATCAGCCCCAGCATTTT.

This chain connects TRBV6-5 to TRBJ1-2; 7 bases are shared with TRBD1. Germline V lookup: CDR1 MNHEY, CDR2 SVGAGI. The CDR3 has 14 residues. With V trimmed by 8 bases and J by 3 bases, 9 bases remained unmatched. The CDR3 DNA is TGTGCCAGCTCCTCTTCCGGGACAGACTATGGCTACACCTTC. This codes for CASSSSGTDYGYTF.

The rearrangement uses TRBV27 and TRBJ2-1; 10 bases are shared with TRBD2. The CDR3 extends over 15 amino acids. With V trimmed by 5 bases and J by 7 bases, 8 bases remained unmatched. Germline loops: CDR1 MNHEY, CDR2 SMNVEV (reference sequence). The CDR3 DNA is TGTGCCAGCAGTCCCCCGGGACTAGCGACTAATGAGCAGTTCTTC. Its translation: CASSPPGLATNEQFF.

This chain connects TRBV18 to TRBJ2-2; TRBD2 matches at 8 bases. V was clipped by 2 bases and J by 0 bases; unmatched bases: 8. The CDR3 is 18 residues long. Germline CDR1 reads KGHSH; CDR2 reads LQKENI. The CDR3 sequence: CASSPKAIAGTNTGELFF. The CDR3 bases are TGTGCCAGCTCACCAAAAGCCATAGCGGGAACGAACACCGGGGAGCTGTTTTTT.

V is TRBV6-5 and J is TRBJ1-2; D not certain. CDR3 length: 13 residues. Germline-derived CDR1 and CDR2 are MNHEY and SVGAGI. The V gene lost 0 bases and the J gene lost 8 bases, with 10 bases spanning the gap. DNA of the CDR3: TGTGCCAGCAGTTACTCAACGGAACAGGGCTACACCTTC. Translation: CASSYSTEQGYTF.

This sequence joins TRBV28 and TRBJ2-2; 11 nucleotides agree with TRBD1. The germline CDR1 and CDR2 sequences are MDHEN and SYDVKM. This CDR3 spans 16 amino acids. With 3 bases clipped from V and 4 bases from J, the junction kept 4 bases outside the gene matches. Written as DNA, the CDR3 is TGTGCCAGCAGTTTTAGGGACAGGGGGGTCACCGGGGAGCTGTTTTTT. Protein product: CASSFRDRGVTGELFF. Combining the CDR3 with reference TRBV28 and TRBJ2-2 gives the whole variable domain DVKVTQSSRYLVKRTGEKVFLECVQDMDHENMFWYRQDPGLGLRLIYFSYDVKMKEKGDIPEGYSVSREKKERFSLILESASTNQTSMYLCASSFRDRGVTGELFFGEGSRLTVL.

The chain employs TRBV6-5 and TRBJ1-1; TRBD1 is a possible D gene (5 bases). Germline CDR1 reads MNHEY; CDR2 reads SVGAGI. V lost 0 bases and J lost 5, with 16 bases in between. The CDR3 contains 16 residues. The CDR3 loop reads CASSYSYMGRGTEAFF. CDR3 DNA: TGTGCCAGCAGTTACTCGTACATGGGGCGAGGAACTGAAGCTTTCTTT.

This chain links TRBV19 with TRBJ1-5; a weak D match, TRBD1 (6 bases). CDR1 is LNHDA and CDR2 is SQIVND in the germline V gene (reference sequence). The CDR3 consists of 14 residues. V shed 5 bases and J shed 5 bases, with 13 bases lying between them. CDR3 DNA: TGTGCCAGTAGTCAAAGGGGGTCGGATCAGCCCCAGCATTTT. Amino acids: CASSQRGSDQPQHF.

V and J are TRBV27 and TRBJ2-7; 9 positions match TRBD1. The CDR3 length is 14 residues. V trimming: 5 bases; J trimming: 4 bases; junction bases outside the gene matches: 6. Per germline, CDR1 MNHEY and CDR2 SMNVEV (reference sequence). The CDR3 DNA sequence: TGTGCCAGCAGTGTCTTGACAGGGGGTTACGAGCAGTACTTC. It is translated as CASSVLTGGYEQYF.

This chain links TRBV13 with TRBJ2-7, with TRBD1 matching over 9 bases. V was pared by 4 bases and J by 3 bases, with 7 bases of the junction left unmatched. Germline CDR1 reads PRHDT; CDR2 reads FYEKMQ (reference sequence). The CDR3 runs to 15 residues. CDR3 sequence reads: CASSSRQGGYYEQYF. Written as DNA, the CDR3 is TGTGCCAGCAGCTCCAGACAGGGGGGTTACTACGAGCAGTACTTC.

The V gene is TRBV10-3, the J gene TRBJ2-3, with D possibly TRBD2 on 6 matching bases. Germline V gives CDR1 ENHRY, CDR2 SYGVKD. The CDR3 runs to 13 residues. V was pared by 7 bases and J by 6 bases, with 14 bases between. The CDR3 here is CAITGSSSDTQYF. The CDR3 DNA reads as TGTGCCATCACCGGGAGCTCCAGCGATACGCAGTATTTT.

The V and J genes are TRBV11-2 and TRBJ2-7; possible D gene TRBD2, 5 bases. V lost 1 base and J lost 2, with 9 bases in between. Per germline, CDR1 SGHAT and CDR2 FQNNGV. The CDR3 runs to 14 residues. CDR3 sequence (DNA): TGTGCCAGCAGCTTAGGCGCGGGCACCTACGAGCAGTACTTC. Translation: CASSLGAGTYEQYF.

The CDR3 reads CAWSGGQGNQPQHF. The CDR3 nucleotides are TGTGCCTGGAGTGGGGGACAGGGGAATCAGCCCCAGCATTTT. The J gene is TRBJ1-5, the V gene TRBV30; 10 nucleotides agree with TRBD1. Germline-derived CDR1 and CDR2 are GTSNPN and SVGIG (reference sequence). V lost 1 base to trimming and J lost 4 bases; unmatched junction nucleotides: 1. This CDR3 has 14 residues.